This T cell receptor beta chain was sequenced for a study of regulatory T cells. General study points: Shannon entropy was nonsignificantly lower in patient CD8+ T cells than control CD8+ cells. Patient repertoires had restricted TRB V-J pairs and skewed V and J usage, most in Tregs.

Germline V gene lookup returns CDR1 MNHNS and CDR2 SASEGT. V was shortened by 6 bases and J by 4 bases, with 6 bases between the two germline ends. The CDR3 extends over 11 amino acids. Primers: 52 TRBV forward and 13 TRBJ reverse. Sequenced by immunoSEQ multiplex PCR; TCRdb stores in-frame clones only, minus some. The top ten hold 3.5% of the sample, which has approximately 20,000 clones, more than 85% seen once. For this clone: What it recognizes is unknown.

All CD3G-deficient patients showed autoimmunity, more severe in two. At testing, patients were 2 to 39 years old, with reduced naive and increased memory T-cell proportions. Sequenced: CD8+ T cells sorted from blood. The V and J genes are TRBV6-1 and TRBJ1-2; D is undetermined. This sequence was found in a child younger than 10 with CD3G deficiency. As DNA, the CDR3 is TGTGCCAGCAGAGTTAGCTATGGCTACACCTTC. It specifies CASRVSYGYTF.